The 9 T cell receptor beta chains below all came from one sample that was sequenced in a study of CD8+ T cells in alopecia areata. As the sequencing template, cDNA was produced by extracting RNA and reverse transcribing it. Clones were read by immunoSEQ multiplex PCR, and TCRdb kept only the in-frame ones, dropping some. The sample yields some 95,000 clones, 40% to 50% seen once. Indicated treatment: oral pan-JAK inhibitor, 5-10 mg twice daily. Sequenced here: CD8+ T cells sorted from blood, sampled at week 24, from a patient treated with tofacitinib. Receptors originate from a human donor with alopecia areata.

The V call is TRBV7-9, the J call TRBJ2-7, with 9 bases fitting TRBD2. Germline V gives CDR1 SEHNR, CDR2 FQNEAQ (reference sequence). The CDR3 length is 19 residues. With V trimmed by 4 bases and J by 2 bases, 18 bases remained unmatched. The CDR3 nucleotides read TGTGCCAGCAGCTCGCGAACTCAAAAGGTTAGCGGGAGCCCCTACGAGCAGTACTTC. It specifies CASSSRTQKVSGSPYEQYF.

CDR3 amino acids: CASSQDRRGTTGELFF. The CDR3, as DNA: TGCGCCAGCAGCCAAGACCGGCGGGGCACCACCGGGGAGCTGTTTTTT. V usage is TRBV4-1 and J usage is TRBJ2-2; TRBD2 is a possible D gene (6 bases). Trimming took off 0 bases at V and 4 bases at J, with 12 bases between the two ends. This CDR3 is 16 amino acids long. Germline CDR1 MGHRA, CDR2 YSYEKL.

This clone was counted a few times. This sequence joins TRBV28 and TRBJ2-4, with 7 bases aligning to TRBD2. Per the germline V gene, CDR1 is MDHEN and CDR2 is SYDVKM. J lost 5 bases, V lost 6 bases, and 7 bases had no gene match. The CDR3 consists of 14 residues. CDR3 coding DNA: TGTGCCAGCAGCCTCGGGGCGGGAGAAAACATTCAGTACTTC. Protein product: CASSLGAGENIQYF.

V gene TRBV7-9 combines with J gene TRBJ1-1; D is ambiguous. Germline V lookup: CDR1 SEHNR, CDR2 FQNEAQ (reference sequence). V dropped 4 bases and J dropped 7 bases, with 13 bases sitting between them. There are 13 residues in the CDR3. CDR3 sequence (DNA): TGTGCCAGCAGCTCCGCGGGTCCGGGTGAAGCTTTCTTT. This sequence encodes CASSSAGPGEAFF.

This clone was detected only a few times. The chain joins TRBV28 to TRBJ2-5; D may correspond to TRBD1 or TRBD2 (5 bases each). Germline-derived CDR1 and CDR2 are MDHEN and SYDVKM. Trimming pared 5 bases from V and 4 bases from J, leaving 11 bases between. The CDR3 contains 13 residues. CDR3 loop: CASSNTGTETQYF. The CDR3 DNA is TGTGCCAGCAGTAACACCGGGACAGAGACCCAGTACTTC. Full variable domain (rest looked up from reference TRBV28 and TRBJ2-5): DVKVTQSSRYLVKRTGEKVFLECVQDMDHENMFWYRQDPGLGLRLIYFSYDVKMKEKGDIPEGYSVSREKKERFSLILESASTNQTSMYLCASSNTGTETQYFGPGTRLLVL.

V is TRBV18 and J is TRBJ2-3, with 9 bases identical to TRBD2. The germline CDR1 and CDR2 sequences are KGHSH and LQKENI. The V and J ends lost 2 bases and 4 bases, in that order; junction bases with no gene match: 10. This CDR3 comprises 17 residues. The CDR3 region is CASSPGLSGRTADTQYF. The CDR3 nucleotides are TGTGCCAGCTCACCAGGCTTGAGCGGGAGGACGGCAGATACGCAGTATTTT.

Only a few counts were recorded for this clone. The J gene is TRBJ2-3, the V gene TRBV5-1; weak D call: TRBD1 (6 bases). CDR3 size: 14 residues. Deletions cut 3 bases from V and 2 bases from J, with 10 bases between. Germline V CDR1 and CDR2: SGHRS, YFSETQ. This chain's CDR3 is CASSSRQATDTQYF. The CDR3 DNA reads TGCGCCAGCAGCTCAAGACAGGCCACAGATACGCAGTATTTT.

The CDR3 nucleotides are TGCGCCAGCAGCATAGCGGGAGCTACCTACGAGCAGTACTTC. Translated: CASSIAGATYEQYF. This chain joins TRBV5-1 and TRBJ2-7, with 9 bases aligning to TRBD2. This CDR3 has 14 amino acids. J was trimmed by 2 bases and V by 4 bases; bases with no gene match: 4. Germline assignment: CDR1 SGHRS and CDR2 YFSETQ.

There are a few counts of this clone. The rearrangement links TRBV19 to TRBJ2-2, with D unclear. The germline gives CDR1 LNHDA, CDR2 SQIVND (reference sequence). The CDR3 loop spans 13 amino acids. V gave up 3 bases and J gave up 6 bases, with 8 bases separating them. Here the CDR3 DNA reads TGTGCCAGTAGTATCCTAGACGCCGGGGAGCTGTTTTTT. Translation: CASSILDAGELFF.